This T cell receptor (beta chain) is drawn from a study of cytomegalovirus exposure and HLA in healthy donors (dated 2017 in TCRdb). Study-level background: An earlier analysis of approximately 640 of the donors reported more than 250 Gb of sequence data and around 120 million unique TCR beta sequences from 150 million to 200 million T cells. Roughly 300 gigabases of sequencing data and 70 million to 95 million unique TCR sequences made up an early release that covered over 550 HLA-typed donors. The genetic ancestry cluster associated with self-reported Caucasian donors included about 81% of the roughly 380 genotyped donors. The study was designed to test whether signatures of past pathogen exposure could be identified by cataloging public T cell receptors. The study profiled the T cell repertoires of about 720 subjects by immunosequencing and related them to cytomegalovirus serostatus. In addition to the first cohort of 650 to 750 subjects, a separate validation cohort of 130 or so different subjects was used. To predict cytomegalovirus infection status, the study combined high-throughput TCR immunosequencing, statistical association of individual TCRs with disease status, and machine learning. To study patterns of TCR occurrence, a later analysis re-analyzed previously published TCR beta repertoires from around 700 donors and added high-resolution HLA genotyping. In the later analysis, no new phenotypic data were used to find candidate immune exposures; instead, reliance was placed on TCR beta sequences and their occurrence across donors. An earlier analysis of approximately 500 of the donors applied high-throughput TCR beta sequencing to assess whether each TCR beta V gene segment acted as functional or pseudogenic. Alongside the repertoire data, information on donor age, sex, ethnicity and CMV serostatus was compiled. Genome-wide SNP genotypes for about 55% of the 666 donors were used in a later genetic analysis, which treated that subset as a discovery cohort. Every discovery cohort repertoire had been produced on one sequencing platform. Class I and class II HLA loci were covered by the typing at four-digit resolution. Typing coverage differed by locus: A, B, C, DRB1 and DQB1 were typed in about 620-630 donors, DQA1 in about 510, DPA1 in approximately 600, and DPB1 in approximately 450. Roughly 5 DR-DQ haplotypes were treated as single units for association and clustering because of strong linkage in the cohort. Across about 370 genotyped donors of the cohort, an average of about 200,000 unique TCR beta nucleotide sequences per donor were sequenced, and around 19% of those sequences were non-productive.

Overall study results and their limits: Broadly in line with IMGT annotations, most TCR beta V segments showed up in productive rearrangements about 90% or about 30% of the time in an earlier analysis of around 600 of the donors. V-gene and J-gene trimming of TCR beta chains was associated with a missense DCLRE1C variant in a later genetic analysis, and the association was replicated in an independent cohort. The cohort was sequenced for TCR beta chains only, and without alpha or paired-chain data the features that could be detected were limited. In a later analysis, several top co-occurrence clusters were reported to appear linked to parvovirus B19, influenza, CMV and Epstein-Barr virus. A further reported finding was that TCR beta sequences accurately predicted the HLA-A and HLA-B alleles for most subjects in the first cohort. A later analysis found that HLA-associated TCR beta chains were more clonally expanded and had lower generation probabilities than equally common non-associated chains. HLA typing was unavailable for some donors at each locus, so association tests used only the typed subset. Most TCR sequences were observed very rarely across donors, whereas some public TCRs were present in many individuals. A later analysis found that TCR association rates varied across HLA loci, with DRB1 alleles showing the most associated TCRs and HLA-C alleles the fewest. The classifier was reported to diagnose cytomegalovirus status with high specificity and sensitivity in both the original and validation cohorts. Some IMGT-functional V segments, including TRBV6-2 and TRBV6-3, could not be distinguished by the 87-base-pair reads and were therefore excluded. Presence/absence analyses assumed roughly uniform sequencing depth across donors, an assumption that may not hold. A total of 164 TCR beta chains were listed by the study as associated with cytomegalovirus. Immune exposure information for the cohort was limited to CMV serostatus. A cluster of highly shared sequence variants was judged likely to represent a technical artifact of the sequencing pipeline. A later genetic analysis reported fewer N-insertions in productive TCRs among donors in an Asian-associated ancestry cluster than the roughly 700-donor mean. The earlier analysis of nearly 600 of the donors excluded roughly 17 rarely observed V segments, including chromosome 9 orphons, because counts were too low. According to the authors, the approach could potentially be generalized to other disease states and immunological phenotypes. Correlated functional status among segregating V segments might be attributable to linkage disequilibrium, but an unknown experimental factor could not be ruled out. In vitro tests confirmed that a few of the cytomegalovirus-associated TCR beta chains recognize cytomegalovirus antigens. Most CMV-associated TCR beta chains appeared to be HLA-restricted in a later analysis, and the HLA associations seemed to be driven largely by CMV exposure. When HLA alleles, especially DR and DQ, strongly co-occurred, attributing TCR associations to individual alleles was difficult. In a later analysis, around 17,000 TCR beta sequences were associated with specific HLA alleles at a false discovery rate of 0.05.

Libraries were made using the immunoSEQ multiplex PCR assay. For the multiplex PCR, a mixture combining 60 forward primers for TCR Vbeta segments and 13 reverse primers for TCR Jbeta segments was used. The CDR3 region of rearranged TCR beta genes was amplified from genomic DNA with a multiplex PCR assay. The amplified TCR beta libraries were sequenced on the Illumina HiSeq System as 87-base-pair reads. The source study handled its data this way. A later analysis tallied roughly 76 million unique TCR beta chains across the 550 to 850 repertoires, and approximately 11 million of those chains were shared by two or more donors. A nearest-neighbor algorithm error-corrected the raw reads and collapsed the reads into unique sequences, merging closely related sequences to remove PCR and sequencing errors. V, D and J gene segments were assigned by aligning CDR3 sequences to IMGT reference sequences. Each retained sequence needed at least a six-nucleotide match to both a V gene segment and a J gene segment. Rearrangements were called productive when the CDR3 lacked stop codons and stayed in frame with V and J; all others were non-productive. Following IMGT convention, CDR3 was defined as the stretch from the second conserved V-encoded cysteine to the conserved J-encoded phenylalanine. In an earlier analysis of approximately 590 of the donors, sequences lacking an unambiguous match to a single V gene segment were excluded. An earlier analysis of around 600 of the donors classified V segments as functional when productive rearrangements were above 56.7% and as segregating when the standard deviation between donors was above 5%. A statistical classification framework was developed to diagnose cytomegalovirus status using the catalog of TCR beta chain sequences. In a later analysis, TCR nucleotide sequences were compared against IMGT/GENE-DB human TR gene sequences so that V and J genes could be assigned. A later analysis assigned CDR3 sequences and most-parsimonious VDJ recombination scenarios with the TCRdist pipeline. A later analysis defined each TCR beta chain by its CDR3 amino acid sequence plus V-gene family, and excluded reads lacking a unique V-gene family. In a later analysis, 500 to 650 highly shared, low-generation-probability nucleotide sequences were removed to address suspected cross-contamination and a sequencing artifact. For each public chain, a later analysis derived a clonal expansion index from normalized ranks of inferred template counts within each repertoire. A later analysis computed generation probabilities with a VDJ recombination model fitted to out-of-frame rearrangements, and checked the results against IGoR. Hypergeometric tests were used in a later analysis to score TCR-TCR, TCR-HLA and TCR-CMV co-occurrence, with a repertoire-size bias correction applied to the TCR pairs. To estimate false discovery rates, a later analysis permuted the HLA or CMV assignments 20 times. In a later analysis, co-occurring TCRs were grouped using DBSCAN, with TCRdist sequence similarity added in when clustering inside HLA-allele-positive subsets. Co-occurrence clustering excluded repertoires with fewer than 30,000 or more than 120,000 public chains, plus five with anomalous nucleotide sharing. Drawn from immuneACCESS, this table holds only the in-frame rearrangements with V and J called that TCRdb kept. Clones are partly lost; checked studies trace under half to an unresolved V gene and leave the rest unexplained. V, J and clone size derive from that table, while D and trimming were established from the DNA sequence. A total of 150,000 to 200,000 clones appear in this sample, 82% of them only once. The ten top clones hold roughly 0.097% of the sample.

The cohort was made up of about 670 healthy bone marrow donors. At the time of sampling, every cohort member was nominally healthy, though immune exposures that went unrecorded were likely present. The donor was CMV seronegative and was included in the group of approximately 350 seronegative cohort members. A peripheral blood sample was provided by each donor, and peripheral blood mononuclear cells were used for TCR beta sequencing. The Qiagen DNeasy Blood Extraction Kit was used to extract genomic DNA from the blood cell samples. The cysteine opens and the phenylalanine closes a CDR3 of 12 amino acids. Only the CDR3 DNA stays, 36 bases, in frame from base 1. Per the germline V gene, SGHTS is the CDR1 and YDEGEE is the CDR2. As regards this clone: Its target antigen remains unknown. Germline and junction disagree at one end, which may indicate a read error.

The TCR sequence derives from a boy between 2 and 15 years old in good health and CMV-seronegative. The chain uses TRBV5-8 and TRBJ2-7, with TRBD1 as a weak D call on 5 bases. Sequencing was performed on PBMCs. The CDR3 is CASSLAGYVQYF. The nucleotide sequence is TGTGCCAGCAGCTTGGCAGGGTACGTGCAGTACTTC.